This T cell receptor (beta chain) was identified during a study of radiotherapy plus CTLA-4 blockade in lung cancer. Whole-study results and caveats: Best predicting response, reportedly, were early blood T cell clone dynamics, with interferon-beta.

Germline assignment: CDR1 LNHDA and CDR2 SQIVND (reference sequence). The CDR3 sequence is 15 residues long. Trimming removed 4 bases from V and 9 bases from J, with 18 bases in between. TCRdb keeps only in-frame clones here, not all; method: immunoSEQ multiplex PCR. The sample shows some 110,000 clones, approximately 84% of them seen only once. Turning to this clone: Its antigen is unidentified.

J is TRBJ2-2 and V is TRBV19, with D perhaps matching TRBD1 (6 bases). The receptor was isolated from a human donor with non-small cell lung cancer who had a partial response to radiotherapy plus ipilimumab. The sample here was peripheral blood, taken from a patient treated with radiotherapy plus ipilimumab. CDR3 bases: TGTGCCAGTAGTACGCAAGGACAGACCGTGAGGGAGCTGTTTTTT. Translating it yields CASSTQGQTVRELFF.